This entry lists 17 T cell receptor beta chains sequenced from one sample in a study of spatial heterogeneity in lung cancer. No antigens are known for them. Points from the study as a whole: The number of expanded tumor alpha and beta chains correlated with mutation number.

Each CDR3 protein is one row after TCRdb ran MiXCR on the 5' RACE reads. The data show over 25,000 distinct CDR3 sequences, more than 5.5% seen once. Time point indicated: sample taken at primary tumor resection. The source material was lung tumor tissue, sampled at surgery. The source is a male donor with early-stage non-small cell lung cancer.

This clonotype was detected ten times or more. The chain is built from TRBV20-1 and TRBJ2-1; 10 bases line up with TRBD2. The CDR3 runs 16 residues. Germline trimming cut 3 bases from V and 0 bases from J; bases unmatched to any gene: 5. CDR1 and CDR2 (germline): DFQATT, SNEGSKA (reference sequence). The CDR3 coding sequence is TGCAGTGCTAGTGGCGCTAGCGGGGGCTCCTACAATGAGCAGTTCTTC. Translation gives CSASGASGGSYNEQFF.

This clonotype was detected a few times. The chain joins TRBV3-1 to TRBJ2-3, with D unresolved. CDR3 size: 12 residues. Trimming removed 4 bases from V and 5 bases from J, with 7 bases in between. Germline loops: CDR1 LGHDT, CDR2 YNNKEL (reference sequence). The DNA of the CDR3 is TGTGCCAGCAGCCGGCCGGGAGATACGCAGTATTTT. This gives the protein CASSRPGDTQYF.

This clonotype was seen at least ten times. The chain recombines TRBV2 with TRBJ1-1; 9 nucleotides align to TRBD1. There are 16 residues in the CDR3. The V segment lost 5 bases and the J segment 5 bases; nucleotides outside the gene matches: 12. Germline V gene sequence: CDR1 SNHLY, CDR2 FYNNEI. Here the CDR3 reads CASSLPGQGTGTEAFF. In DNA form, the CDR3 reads TGTGCCAGCAGTTTACCGGGACAGGGTACGGGGACTGAAGCTTTCTTT.

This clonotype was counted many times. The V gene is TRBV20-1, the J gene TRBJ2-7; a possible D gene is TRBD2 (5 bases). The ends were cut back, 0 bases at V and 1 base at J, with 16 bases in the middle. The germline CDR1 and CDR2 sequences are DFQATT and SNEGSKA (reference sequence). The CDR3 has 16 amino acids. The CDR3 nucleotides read TGCAGTGCTAGAGATCAAGGTTCCGGACTTTCCTACGAGCAGTACTTC. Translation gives CSARDQGSGLSYEQYF.

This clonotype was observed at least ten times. DNA of the CDR3: TGCGCCAGCAGCCAGCGGGGCGGCGGCTACGAGCAGTACTTC. This codes for CASSQRGGGYEQYF. The rearrangement links TRBV4-3 to TRBJ2-7; TRBD2 might be the D (6 bases). The germline gives CDR1 LGHNA, CDR2 YSLEER. V lost 3 bases to trimming and J lost 3 bases, with 12 bases between them. The CDR3 covers 14 residues.

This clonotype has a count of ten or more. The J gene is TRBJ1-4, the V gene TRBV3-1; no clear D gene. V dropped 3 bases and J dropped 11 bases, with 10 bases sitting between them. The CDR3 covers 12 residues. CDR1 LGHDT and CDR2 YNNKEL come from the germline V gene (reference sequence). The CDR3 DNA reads TGTGCCAGCAGCCATAGGGAAGGGAAACTGTTTTTT. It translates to CASSHREGKLFF.

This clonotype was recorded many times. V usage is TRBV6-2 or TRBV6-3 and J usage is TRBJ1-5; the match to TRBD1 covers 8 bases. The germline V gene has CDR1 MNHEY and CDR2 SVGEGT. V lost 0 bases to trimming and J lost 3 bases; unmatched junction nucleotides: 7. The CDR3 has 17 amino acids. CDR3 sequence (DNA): TGTGCCAGCAGTTACTCGCCCGGGACAGGAGACAATCAGCCCCAGCATTTT. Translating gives CASSYSPGTGDNQPQHF.

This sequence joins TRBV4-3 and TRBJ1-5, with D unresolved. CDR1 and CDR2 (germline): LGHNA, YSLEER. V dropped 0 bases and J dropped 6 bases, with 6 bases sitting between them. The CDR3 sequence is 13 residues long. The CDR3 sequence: CASSQDPSQPQHF. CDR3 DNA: TGCGCCAGCAGCCAAGATCCCAGTCAGCCCCAGCATTTT.

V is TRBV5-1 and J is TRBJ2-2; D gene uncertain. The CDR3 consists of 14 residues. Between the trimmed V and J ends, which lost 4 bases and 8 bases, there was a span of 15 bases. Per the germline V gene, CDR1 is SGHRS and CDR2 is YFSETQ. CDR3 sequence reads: CASSQGTTSGELFF. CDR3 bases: TGCGCCAGCAGCCAAGGAACGACTTCGGGGGAGCTGTTTTTT.

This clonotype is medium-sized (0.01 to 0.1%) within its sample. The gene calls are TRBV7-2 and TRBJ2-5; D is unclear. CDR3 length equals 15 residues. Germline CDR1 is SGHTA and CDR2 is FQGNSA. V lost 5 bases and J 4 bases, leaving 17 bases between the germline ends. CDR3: CASSTNARSGETQYF. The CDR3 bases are TGTGCCAGCAGCACAAACGCCCGGTCAGGAGAGACCCAGTACTTC.

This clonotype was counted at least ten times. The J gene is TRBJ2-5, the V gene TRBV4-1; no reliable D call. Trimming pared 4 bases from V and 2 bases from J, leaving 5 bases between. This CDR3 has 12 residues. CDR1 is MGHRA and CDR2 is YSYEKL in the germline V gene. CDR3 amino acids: CASSRPQETQYF. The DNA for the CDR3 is TGCGCCAGCAGCCGGCCACAAGAGACCCAGTACTTC.

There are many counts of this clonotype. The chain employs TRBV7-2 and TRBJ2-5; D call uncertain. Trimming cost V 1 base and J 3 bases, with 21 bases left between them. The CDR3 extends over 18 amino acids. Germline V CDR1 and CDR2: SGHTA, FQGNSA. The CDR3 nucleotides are TGTGCCAGCAGCTTAGATCCGGTTCGGGCGGCGATCGAAGAGACCCAGTACTTC. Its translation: CASSLDPVRAAIEETQYF.

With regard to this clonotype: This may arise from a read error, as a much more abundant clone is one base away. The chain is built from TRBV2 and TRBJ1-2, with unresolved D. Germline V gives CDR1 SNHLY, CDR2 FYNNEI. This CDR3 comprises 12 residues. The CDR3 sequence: CTSSEGSYGYTF. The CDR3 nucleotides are TGTACCAGCAGTGAAGGGTCCTATGGCTACACCTTC.

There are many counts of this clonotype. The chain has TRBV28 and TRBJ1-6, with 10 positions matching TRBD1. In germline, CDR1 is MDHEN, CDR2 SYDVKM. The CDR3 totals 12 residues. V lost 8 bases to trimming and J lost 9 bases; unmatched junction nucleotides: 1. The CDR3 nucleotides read TGTGCCAGCCGGACAGGGGGTTCACCCCTCCACTTT. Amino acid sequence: CASRTGGSPLHF.

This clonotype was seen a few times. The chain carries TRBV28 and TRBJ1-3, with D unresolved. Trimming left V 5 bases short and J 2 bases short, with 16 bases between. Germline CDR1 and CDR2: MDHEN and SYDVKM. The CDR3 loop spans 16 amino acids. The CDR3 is CASSLRRGRTGNTIYF. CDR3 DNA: TGTGCCAGCAGTCTCCGTCGCGGTCGCACTGGAAACACCATATATTTT.

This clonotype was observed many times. CDR3 sequence (DNA): TGCGCCAGCAGCTTGTCACAGGTGAACACTGAAGCTTTCTTT. This sequence encodes CASSLSQVNTEAFF. The chain is built from TRBV5-1 and TRBJ1-1; possibly TRBD1 for D (5 bases). The CDR3 has 14 residues. Between the trimmed V and J ends, which lost 1 base and 0 bases, there was a span of 7 bases. Germline-derived CDR1 and CDR2 are SGHRS and YFSETQ.

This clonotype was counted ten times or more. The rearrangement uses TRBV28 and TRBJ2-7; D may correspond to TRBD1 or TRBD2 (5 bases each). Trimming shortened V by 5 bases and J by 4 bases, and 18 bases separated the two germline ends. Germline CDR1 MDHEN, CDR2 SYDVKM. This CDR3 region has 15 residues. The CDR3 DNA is TGTGCCAGCAGTGTAGGGACGCCCTGGAGGTACGAGCAGTACTTC. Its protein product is CASSVGTPWRYEQYF.